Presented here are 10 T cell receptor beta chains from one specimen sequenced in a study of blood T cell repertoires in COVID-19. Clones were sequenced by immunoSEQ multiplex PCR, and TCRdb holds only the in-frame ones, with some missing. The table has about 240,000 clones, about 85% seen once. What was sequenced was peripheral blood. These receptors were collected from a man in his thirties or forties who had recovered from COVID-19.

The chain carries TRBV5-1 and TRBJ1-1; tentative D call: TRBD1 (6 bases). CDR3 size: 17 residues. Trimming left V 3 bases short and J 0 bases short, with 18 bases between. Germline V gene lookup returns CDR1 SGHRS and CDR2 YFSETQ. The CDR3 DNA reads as TGCGCCAGCAGCTCCGGGGGGACATCAAGCCTGAACACTGAAGCTTTCTTT. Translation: CASSSGGTSSLNTEAFF.

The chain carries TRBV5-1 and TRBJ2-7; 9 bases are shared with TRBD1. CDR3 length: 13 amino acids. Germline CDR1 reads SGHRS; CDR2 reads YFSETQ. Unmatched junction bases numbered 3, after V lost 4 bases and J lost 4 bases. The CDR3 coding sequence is TGCGCCAGCAGCAAGACAGGGGGATACGAGCAGTACTTC. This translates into CASSKTGGYEQYF.

CDR3 amino acids: CASSPGDRWNSPLHF. The CDR3, as DNA: TGTGCCAGCAGTCCCGGGGACAGGTGGAATTCACCCCTCCACTTT. The V call is TRBV28, the J call TRBJ1-6; 8 bases line up with TRBD1. The germline gives CDR1 MDHEN, CDR2 SYDVKM. The CDR3 has 15 residues. After removal of 5 bases from V and 7 bases from J, the junction contained 7 bases not matched to a gene. The entire variable domain, with the rest obtained from reference TRBV28 and TRBJ1-6, is as follows: DVKVTQSSRYLVKRTGEKVFLECVQDMDHENMFWYRQDPGLGLRLIYFSYDVKMKEKGDIPEGYSVSREKKERFSLILESASTNQTSMYLCASSPGDRWNSPLHFGNGTRLTVT.

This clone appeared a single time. The CDR3 coding sequence is TGTGCCAGCAGCCAATTCTTGACTAGCGGGGGGGTAAACATTCAGTACTTC. Its translation: CASSQFLTSGGVNIQYF. The chain carries TRBV3-1 (or the pseudogene TRBV3-2) and TRBJ2-4; TRBD2 agrees at 14 bases. The CDR3 runs to 17 residues. The germline gives CDR1 LGHDT, CDR2 YNNKEL (reference sequence). Germline trimming cut 2 bases from V and 6 bases from J; bases unmatched to any gene: 6.

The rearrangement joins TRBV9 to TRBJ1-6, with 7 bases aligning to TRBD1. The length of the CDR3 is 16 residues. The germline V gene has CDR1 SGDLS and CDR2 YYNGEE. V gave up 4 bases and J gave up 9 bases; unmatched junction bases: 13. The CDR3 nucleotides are TGTGCCAGCAGCCCGGGACAGCCGTTCAGGATTTCACCCCTCCACTTT. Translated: CASSPGQPFRISPLHF. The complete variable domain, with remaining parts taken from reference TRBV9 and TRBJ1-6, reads DSGVTQTPKHLITATGQRVTLRCSPRSGDLSVYWYQQSLDQGLQFLIQYYNGEERAKGNILERFSAQQFPDLHSELNLSSLELGDSALYFCASSPGQPFRISPLHFGNGTRLTVT.

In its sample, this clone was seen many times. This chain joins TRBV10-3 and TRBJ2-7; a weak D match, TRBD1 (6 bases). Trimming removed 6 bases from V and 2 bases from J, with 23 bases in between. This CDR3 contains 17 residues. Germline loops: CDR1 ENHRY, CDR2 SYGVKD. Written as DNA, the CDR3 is TGTGCCATCAGCGCATTGCAGGGGCGGAAGGGGACCTACGAGCAGTACTTC. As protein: CAISALQGRKGTYEQYF.

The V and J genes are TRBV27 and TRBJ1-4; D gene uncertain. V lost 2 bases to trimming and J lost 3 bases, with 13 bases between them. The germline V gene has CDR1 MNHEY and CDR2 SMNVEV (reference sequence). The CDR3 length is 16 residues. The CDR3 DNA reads TGTGCCAGCAGTTTACGGGGAGGCGGATCTAATGAAAAACTGTTTTTT. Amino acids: CASSLRGGGSNEKLFF. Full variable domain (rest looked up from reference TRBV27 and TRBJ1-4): EAQVTQNPRYLITVTGKKLTVTCSQNMNHEYMSWYRQDPGLGLRQIYYSMNVEVTDKGDVPEGYKVSRKEKRNFPLILESPSPNQTSLYFCASSLRGGGSNEKLFFGSGTQLSVL.

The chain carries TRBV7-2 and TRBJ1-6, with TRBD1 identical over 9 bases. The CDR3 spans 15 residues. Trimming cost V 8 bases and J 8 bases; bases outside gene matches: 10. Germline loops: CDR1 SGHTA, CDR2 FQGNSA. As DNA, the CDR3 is TGTGCCAGCGGGTTACAGGGGGCCCGTGATTCACCCCTCCACTTT. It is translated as CASGLQGARDSPLHF.

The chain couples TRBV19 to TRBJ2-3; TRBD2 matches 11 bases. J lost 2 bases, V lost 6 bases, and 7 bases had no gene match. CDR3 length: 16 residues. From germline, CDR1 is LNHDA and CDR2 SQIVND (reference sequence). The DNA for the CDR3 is TGTGCCAGTAGCCCTCTAGCGGGGGGCGACACAGATACGCAGTATTTT. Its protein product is CASSPLAGGDTDTQYF.

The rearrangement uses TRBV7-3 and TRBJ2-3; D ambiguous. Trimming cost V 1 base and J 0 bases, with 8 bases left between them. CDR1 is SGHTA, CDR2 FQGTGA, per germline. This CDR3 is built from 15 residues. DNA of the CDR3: TGTGCCAGCAGCTTAATGGCGGATAGCACAGATACGCAGTATTTT. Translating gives CASSLMADSTDTQYF.